This TCR beta chain was sequenced in a study of cytomegalovirus exposure and HLA in healthy donors. Overall study results and limits: A cluster of highly shared sequence variants was likely a sequencing artifact.

With respect to this clone: Its antigen is still unknown.

This PCR relied on a set of 60 Vbeta primers and 13 Jbeta primers. The data were produced by immunoSEQ multiplex PCR, yet TCRdb's version contains in-frame clones alone and is incomplete. Here the sample spans some 150,000 clones, over 75% being singletons. Input material: PBMCs. The receptor's source is a man aged 35 to 55 in good health and CMV-seropositive.

In DNA form, the CDR3 reads TGTGCCAGCAGCTTAGAAGGAGGGGAGACCCAGTACTTC. Its translation: CASSLEGGETQYF. The rearrangement uses TRBV7-9 and TRBJ2-5; D might be TRBD2 (6 bases). V was cut by 1 base and J by 5 bases, with 8 bases left in between. Germline CDR1 SEHNR, CDR2 FQNEAQ (reference sequence). This CDR3 is built from 13 residues.